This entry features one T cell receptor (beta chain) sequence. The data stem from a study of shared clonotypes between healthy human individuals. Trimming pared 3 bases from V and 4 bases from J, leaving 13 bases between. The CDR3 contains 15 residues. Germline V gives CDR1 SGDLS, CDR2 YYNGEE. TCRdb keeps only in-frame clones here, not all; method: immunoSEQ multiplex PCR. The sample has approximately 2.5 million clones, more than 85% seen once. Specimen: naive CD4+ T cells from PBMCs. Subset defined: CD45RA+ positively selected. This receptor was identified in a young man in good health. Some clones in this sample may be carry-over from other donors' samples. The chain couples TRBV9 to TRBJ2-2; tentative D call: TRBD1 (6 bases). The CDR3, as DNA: TGTGCCAGCAGCGGCACGGGACACCTCACCGGGGAGCTGTTTTTT. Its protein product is CASSGTGHLTGELFF.